This T cell receptor (beta chain) was retrieved from a study of blood T cells in healthy people across ages. Germline V lookup: CDR1 DFQATT, CDR2 SNEGSKA (reference sequence). The CDR3 has 13 amino acids. Trimming at V came to 6 bases and at J to 3 bases, leaving 4 bases not matched to a gene. It was with a sample-barcoded 5' primer and a J-beta primer mix that a second PCR of about 6 to 12 cycles was run. Every cDNA molecule carried a tag from a template-switch adaptor bearing 12 random nucleotides. Every individual sample yielded 3 million or more paired-end reads (each containing CDR3). TCRdb re-analysed the 5' RACE reads in MiXCR, keeping a single row per CDR3 protein. The table records fewer than 900,000 distinct CDR3 sequences, about 37% of them present only once. Study results and caveats: Among T cells, TCR beta diversity per million cells dropped roughly linearly as age rose. Donors of long life had a larger count of naive CD4+ cells and greater diversity than aged donors.

This clonotype was found a few times. The antigen is undetermined. The sequence was collected from a young man in good health. The chain joins TRBV20-1 to TRBJ1-5, with 8 bases identical to TRBD1. Source material: blood. CDR3 nucleotides: TGCAGTGCAAGGACAGGGACCAATCAGCCCCAGCATTTT. Its translation: CSARTGTNQPQHF.